The 9 T cell receptor beta chains below come from one sample, sequenced in a study of early T cells in non-severe SARS-CoV-2 infection. TCRdb itself ran the 5' RACE reads through MiXCR, one entry per CDR3 protein. Of 25,000 to 30,000 distinct CDR3 sequences detected, approximately 5.4% appear once; the ten largest clones hold about 0.9%. What was sequenced was whole blood. All receptors come from an adult who was a healthcare worker with PCR-confirmed SARS-CoV-2 infection or an uninfected control (not recorded which).

This clonotype showed up many times. The chain recombines TRBV6-2 or TRBV6-3 with TRBJ2-2, with TRBD1 matching 7 bases. The CDR3 has 15 amino acids. CDR1 and CDR2 from the germline V gene are MNHEY and SVGEGT. Trimming took 7 bases from V and 5 from J; bases not matched to a gene: 10. The CDR3 region is CASTWTGGSTGELFF. CDR3 in DNA: TGTGCCAGCACTTGGACAGGCGGGTCGACCGGGGAGCTGTTTTTT.

This clonotype has more than one count but fewer than ten. V usage is TRBV12-3 or TRBV12-4 and J usage is TRBJ1-2; D possibly corresponds to TRBD1 (5 bases). Between the trimmed V and J ends, which lost 5 bases and 4 bases, there was a span of 8 bases. This CDR3 contains 12 residues. CDR3 loop: CASSRDSYGYTF. CDR3 in DNA: TGTGCCAGCAGTCGCGACAGCTATGGCTACACCTTC.

V and J are TRBV3-1 and TRBJ1-2; D is ambiguous. V gave up 2 bases and J gave up 3 bases, with 7 bases separating them. CDR1 is LGHDT and CDR2 is YNNKEL in the germline V gene (reference sequence). The CDR3 loop spans 13 amino acids. The CDR3 DNA reads TGTGCCAGCAGCCAAAAGGAGGACTATGGCTACACCTTC. Residues: CASSQKEDYGYTF.

This clonotype came up many times. The chain carries TRBV11-2 and TRBJ2-5; D not certain. Looked up from germline, CDR1 is SGHAT and CDR2 is FQNNGV. The CDR3 length is 17 residues. Trimming shortened V by 5 bases and J by 2 bases, and 21 bases separated the two germline ends. CDR3 in DNA: TGTGCCAGCAGCAACCTCACGCGAATCGAACTACAAGAGACCCAGTACTTC. This encodes CASSNLTRIELQETQYF.

This clonotype has ten or more counts. J is TRBJ1-1 and V is TRBV6-2 or TRBV6-3; 9 nucleotides match TRBD1. This CDR3 is 14 amino acids long. Germline V gene lookup returns CDR1 MNHEY and CDR2 SVGEGT. With 5 bases clipped from V and 1 base from J, the junction kept 2 bases outside the gene matches. The CDR3 loop is CASSRTGENTEAFF. Written as DNA, the CDR3 is TGTGCCAGCAGTCGGACAGGGGAGAACACTGAAGCTTTCTTT.

This clonotype was counted only a few times. The genes are TRBV7-6 and TRBJ1-1; D gene uncertain. Trimming took off 1 base at V and 4 bases at J, with 13 bases between the two ends. The CDR3 covers 15 residues. The germline V gene encodes CDR1 SGHVS and CDR2 FNYEAQ. The CDR3 loop reads CASSLGAVVGTEAFF. As DNA, the CDR3 is TGTGCCAGCAGCTTAGGGGCGGTGGTAGGCACTGAAGCTTTCTTT.

Ten or more counts support this clonotype. The chain employs TRBV7-6 and TRBJ1-5; D may be TRBD1 (6 bases). Germline CDR1 and CDR2: SGHVS and FNYEAQ. The CDR3 length is 14 residues. Trimming shortened V by 5 bases and J by 7 bases, and 15 bases separated the two germline ends. CDR3 in DNA: TGTGCCAGCAGCAGGACAGTGGGGGGCCAGCCCCAGCATTTT. It yields the protein CASSRTVGGQPQHF. The full variable domain, completed using reference TRBV7-6 and TRBJ1-5, is GAGVSQSPRYKVTKRGQDVALRCDPISGHVSLYWYRQALGQGPEFLTYFNYEAQQDKSGLPNDRFSAERPEGSISTLTIQRTEQRDSAMYRCASSRTVGGQPQHFGDGTRLSIL.

Note on this clonotype: Since no conserved phenylalanine or tryptophan closes the CDR3, a read error is the likely cause. This sequence joins TRBV28 and TRBJ1-2; D is unresolved. The germline V gene encodes CDR1 MDHEN and CDR2 SYDVKM. The ends were cut back, 5 bases at V and 3 bases at J, with 10 bases in the middle. The CDR3 is 13 amino acids. CDR3 DNA: TGTGCCAGCAGTAGGAGTGGGGACTATGGCTACACCTCC. This translates into CASSRSGDYGYTS.

Notes on this clonotype: The junction and the germline gene differ at one end; a read error may be behind it. The genes are TRBV27 and TRBJ1-2, with a weak D call TRBD1 (6 bases). The CDR3 totals 15 residues. CDR1 and CDR2 (germline): MNHEY, SMNVEV (reference sequence). CDR3 DNA sequence: TGTGCCGGCAGTCCTCAGACAGGAACTAACTATGGCTACACCTTC. This encodes CAGSPQTGTNYGYTF.